This TCR beta chain originates from a study of CD8 T cells in ankylosing spondylitis (dated by TCRdb to the late 2010s). At the level of the whole study: The study profiled T cell receptor beta repertoires in healthy donors and ankylosing spondylitis patients to find disease-linked TCR variants. In total, the full study cohort was made up of some 110 healthy donors and roughly 27 ankylosing spondylitis patients. Peripheral blood samples were taken, and synovial fluid was additionally collected from ankylosing spondylitis patients. Broader findings and caveats from the paper: Some TCR beta motif variants had previously been reported in synovial fluid and blood of reactive arthritis patients, which suggested common disease-initiation mechanisms. A TCR beta motif made up of several highly homologous amino acid variants appeared to be characteristic of blood from ankylosing spondylitis patients. The disease-linked clones showed a CD8+ phenotype and occurred at relatively low frequencies in peripheral blood. Significant enrichment of the disease-linked clones was reported in matched synovial fluid samples from ankylosing spondylitis patients.

This clonotype was detected a few times. It lacks a known antigen. Base quality data are lacking; no much larger clone is found one base away. The sequencing machine was an Illumina HiSeq 2500. Quantitative 5'-RACE with molecular barcodes was the method used to prepare the TCR beta libraries. From the authors' description of their analysis: A new computational method, built on a probabilistic model of VDJ rearrangement, was used to identify disease-linked TCR variants. TCRdb handled the public reads itself, with Q25 trimming in fastp and clone calling in MiXCR, and kept productive beta chains. Under each unique CDR3 protein, matching rows form one entry showing the most common genes and DNA. The V and J calls were not made by the authors but by TCRdb's processing. Counted in this sample were about 540,000 distinct CDR3 sequences; more than 9.5% of them appeared once. About 6.5% of the sample lies in the top ten.

Reading the germline V gene (reference sequence) gives CDR1 LGHDT and CDR2 YNNKEL. The CDR3 sequence holds 18 residues, the cysteine and phenylalanine included. Kept here is only the CDR3 DNA, which spans 54 bases and is read in frame from base 1. V is cut back by 4 bases and J by 2 bases, with 11 bases in the junction unmatched. This sequence originates from a male donor with ankylosing spondylitis. Sequencing used blood, either unsorted or a sorted T cell fraction (not recorded which). The chain employs TRBV3-1 and TRBJ2-2, and TRBD2 aligns with 9 junction nucleotides. For the CDR3, the sequence is CASSPAEREEFNTGELFF. The DNA is TGTGCCAGCAGCCCCGCCGAGCGGGAGGAGTTTAACACCGGGGAGCTGTTTTTT.